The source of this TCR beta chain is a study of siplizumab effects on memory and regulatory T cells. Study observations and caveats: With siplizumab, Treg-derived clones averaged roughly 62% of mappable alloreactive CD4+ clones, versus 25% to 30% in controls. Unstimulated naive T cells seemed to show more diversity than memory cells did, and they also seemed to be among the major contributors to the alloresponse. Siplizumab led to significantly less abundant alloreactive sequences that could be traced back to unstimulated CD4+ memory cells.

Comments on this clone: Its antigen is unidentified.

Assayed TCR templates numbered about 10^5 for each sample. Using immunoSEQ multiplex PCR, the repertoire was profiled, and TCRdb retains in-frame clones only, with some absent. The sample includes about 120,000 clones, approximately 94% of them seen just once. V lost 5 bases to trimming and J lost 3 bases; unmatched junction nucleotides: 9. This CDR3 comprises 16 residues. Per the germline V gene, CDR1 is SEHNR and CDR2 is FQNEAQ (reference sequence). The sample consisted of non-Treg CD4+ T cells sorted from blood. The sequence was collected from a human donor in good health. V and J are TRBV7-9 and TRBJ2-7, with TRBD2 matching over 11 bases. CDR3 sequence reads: CASSQTSGSLIYEQYF. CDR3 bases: TGTGCCAGCAGCCAAACTAGCGGGAGTCTTATCTACGAGCAGTACTTC.